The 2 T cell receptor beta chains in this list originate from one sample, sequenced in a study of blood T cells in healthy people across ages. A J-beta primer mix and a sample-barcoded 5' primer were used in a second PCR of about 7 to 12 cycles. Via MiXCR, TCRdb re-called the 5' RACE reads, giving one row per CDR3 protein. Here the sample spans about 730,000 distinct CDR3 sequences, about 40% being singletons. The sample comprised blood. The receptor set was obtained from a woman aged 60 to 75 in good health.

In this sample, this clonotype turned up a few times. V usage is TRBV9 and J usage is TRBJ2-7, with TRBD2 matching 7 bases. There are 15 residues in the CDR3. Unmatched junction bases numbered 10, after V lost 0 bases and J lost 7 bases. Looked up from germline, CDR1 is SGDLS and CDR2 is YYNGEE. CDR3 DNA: TGTGCCAGCAGCGTAGGTACGGCGGGAGACCATGAGCAGTACTTC. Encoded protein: CASSVGTAGDHEQYF.

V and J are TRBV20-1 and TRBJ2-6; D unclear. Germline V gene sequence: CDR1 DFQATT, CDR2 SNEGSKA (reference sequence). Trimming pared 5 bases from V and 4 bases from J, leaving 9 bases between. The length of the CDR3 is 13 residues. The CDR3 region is CSAESAGANVLTF. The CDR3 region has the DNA TGCAGTGCTGAGTCGGCCGGGGCCAACGTCCTGACTTTC.